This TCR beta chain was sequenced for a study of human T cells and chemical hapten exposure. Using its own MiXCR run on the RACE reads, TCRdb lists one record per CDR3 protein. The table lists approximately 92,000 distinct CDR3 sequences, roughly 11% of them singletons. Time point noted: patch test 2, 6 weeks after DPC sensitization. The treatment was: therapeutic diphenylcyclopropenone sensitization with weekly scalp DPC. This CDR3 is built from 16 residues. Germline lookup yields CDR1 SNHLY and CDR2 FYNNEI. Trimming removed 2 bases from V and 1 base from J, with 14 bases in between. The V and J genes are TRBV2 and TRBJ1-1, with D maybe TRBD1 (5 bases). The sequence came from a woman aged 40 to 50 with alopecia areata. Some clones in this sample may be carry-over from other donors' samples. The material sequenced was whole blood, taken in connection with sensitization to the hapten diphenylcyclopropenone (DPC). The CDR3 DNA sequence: TGTGCCAGCAGTGAAACGGGGCAGGAGGGGAACACTGAAGCTTTCTTT. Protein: CASSETGQEGNTEAFF.